This T cell receptor beta chain was profiled in a study of beta chain features in type 1 diabetes. Study-level information: Cell yields, gender and age were similar in healthy donors and patients.

Expressed TCRB transcripts were sequenced because the entire RNA isolate underwent reverse transcription. Generated by immunoSEQ multiplex PCR, the TCRdb table keeps only in-frame clones and is missing some. The table records about 340,000 clones, around 9.7% of them present only once. The single heparinised draw taken from each donor contained about 100 mL of blood on average. The authors obtained over 95% purity in all sorted populations. This clone was found a few times. What it binds is not known. Per the germline V gene, CDR1 is SGHTA and CDR2 is FQGNSA. This CDR3 contains 13 residues. Trimming removed 1 base from V and 8 bases from J, with 11 bases in between. Findings of the study overall: Short templates might get an advantage during PCR, and this would be equal in patients and controls. Moderately but significantly shorter TCRB CDR3s were found in Type 1 diabetes patients in all four CD4+ subsets.

The sequencing sample was made of central memory CD4+ T cells from blood. The source is a young man with type 1 diabetes. This rearrangement joins TRBV7-2 to TRBJ1-2, with D hard to call. The CDR3 protein is CASSLERERGYTF. The CDR3 nucleotides are TGTGCCAGCAGCTTAGAAAGGGAAAGGGGCTACACCTTC. The full variable domain, rest sourced from reference TRBV7-2 and TRBJ1-2, is GAGVSQSPSNKVTEKGKDVELRCDPISGHTALYWYRQSLGQGLEFLIYFQGNSAPDKSGLPSDRFSAERTGGSVSTLTIQRTQQEDSAVYLCASSLERERGYTFGSGTRLTVV.